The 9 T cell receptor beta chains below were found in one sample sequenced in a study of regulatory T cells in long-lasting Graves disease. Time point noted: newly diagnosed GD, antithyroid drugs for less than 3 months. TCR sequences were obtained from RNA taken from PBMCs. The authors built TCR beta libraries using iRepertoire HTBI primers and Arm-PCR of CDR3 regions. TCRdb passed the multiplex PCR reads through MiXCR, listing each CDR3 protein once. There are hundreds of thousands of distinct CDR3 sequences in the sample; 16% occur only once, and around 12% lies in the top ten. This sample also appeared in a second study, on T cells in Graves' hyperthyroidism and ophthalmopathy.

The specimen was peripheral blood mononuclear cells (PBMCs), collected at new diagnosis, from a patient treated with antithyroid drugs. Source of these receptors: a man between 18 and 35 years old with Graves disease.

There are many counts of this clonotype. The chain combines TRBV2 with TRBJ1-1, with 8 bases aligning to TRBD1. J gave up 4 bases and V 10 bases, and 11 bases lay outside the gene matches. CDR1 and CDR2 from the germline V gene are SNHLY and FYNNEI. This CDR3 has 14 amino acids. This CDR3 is CANSPGQAFTEAFF. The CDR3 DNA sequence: TGTGCCAATTCCCCGGGACAGGCTTTCACTGAAGCTTTCTTT.

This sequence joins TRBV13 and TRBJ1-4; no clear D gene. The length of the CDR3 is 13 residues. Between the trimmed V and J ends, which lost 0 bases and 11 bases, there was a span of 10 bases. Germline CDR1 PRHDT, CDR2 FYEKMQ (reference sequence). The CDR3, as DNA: TGTGCCAGCAGCTTAGGGGGCGCGAGGAAACTGTTTTTT. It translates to CASSLGGARKLFF.

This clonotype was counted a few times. The CDR3 is CASSLDSRRGCEQYF. Here the CDR3 DNA reads TGCGCCAGCAGCTTGGATTCACGGCGGGGCTGCGAGCAGTACTTC. V gene TRBV5-1 combines with J gene TRBJ2-7; perhaps TRBD2 as D (6 bases). V was trimmed by 0 bases and J by 6 bases, leaving 16 bases between them. The CDR3 has 15 amino acids. CDR1 SGHRS and CDR2 YFSETQ come from the germline V gene.

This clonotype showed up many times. The CDR3 region is CASSRPGQGMYEQYF. CDR3 nucleotides: TGTGCCAGCTCACGGCCGGGACAGGGGATGTACGAGCAGTACTTC. This chain links TRBV18 with TRBJ2-7, with 10 bases lining up with TRBD1. V lost 4 bases and J lost 4; bases outside the gene matches: 7. In germline, CDR1 is KGHSH, CDR2 LQKENI. CDR3 size: 15 residues.

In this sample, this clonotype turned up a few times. The CDR3 loop is CASSWGGGNQPQHF. For the CDR3, the DNA is TGTGCCAGCAGCTGGGGGGGGGGCAATCAGCCCCAGCATTTT. The chain has TRBV11-2 and TRBJ1-5, with a possible D match to TRBD1 (5 bases). The germline V and J ends were trimmed by 4 bases and 2 bases, with 9 bases remaining between them. CDR3 size: 14 residues. Germline V gene lookup returns CDR1 SGHAT and CDR2 FQNNGV.

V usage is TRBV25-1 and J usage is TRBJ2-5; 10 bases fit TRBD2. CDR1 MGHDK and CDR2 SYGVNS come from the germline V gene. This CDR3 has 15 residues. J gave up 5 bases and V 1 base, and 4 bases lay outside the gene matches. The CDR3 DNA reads TGTGCCAGCAGTGAATTCAGAGCGGGAGGGGAGACCCAGTACTTC. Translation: CASSEFRAGGETQYF.

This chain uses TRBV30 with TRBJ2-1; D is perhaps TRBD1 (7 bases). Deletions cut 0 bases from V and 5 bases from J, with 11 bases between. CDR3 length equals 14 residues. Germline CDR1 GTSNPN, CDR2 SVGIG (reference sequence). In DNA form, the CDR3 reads TGTGCCTGGAGTGTCTCCAGGGGGGACAATGAGCAGTTCTTC. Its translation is CAWSVSRGDNEQFF.

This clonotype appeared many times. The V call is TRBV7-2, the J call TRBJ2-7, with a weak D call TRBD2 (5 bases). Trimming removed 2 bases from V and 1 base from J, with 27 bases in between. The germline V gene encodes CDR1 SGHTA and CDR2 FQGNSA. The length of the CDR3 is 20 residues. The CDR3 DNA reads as TGTGCCAGCAGCTTATTGACACCGCCGGGCGTAGGAGCGGTTTCCTACGAGCAGTACTTC. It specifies CASSLLTPPGVGAVSYEQYF.

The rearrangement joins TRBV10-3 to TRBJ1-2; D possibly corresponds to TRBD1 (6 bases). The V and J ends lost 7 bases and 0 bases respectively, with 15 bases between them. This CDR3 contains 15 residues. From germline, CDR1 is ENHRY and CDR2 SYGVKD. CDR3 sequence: CAITSTPGANYGYTF. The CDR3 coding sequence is TGTGCCATCACCTCAACCCCAGGGGCTAACTATGGCTACACCTTC.